This T cell receptor (beta chain) was documented in a study of neoadjuvant anti-PD-1 for oral cavity cancer. Study-wide background: Patients without progression received a fourth nivolumab dose around day 43, then surgical resection on days 50-56. Findings and limits, study-wide: Pretreatment Treg/Th17 ratio correlated inversely with post-treatment tumor clonality.

The protocol was immunoSEQ multiplex PCR, while the TCRdb copy is restricted to in-frame clones and leaves out a portion. The sample includes roughly 68,000 clones, 86% of them seen just once. V lost 4 bases and J lost 10, with 19 bases in between. Germline loops: CDR1 SGHRS, CDR2 YFSETQ. The CDR3 is made up of 14 amino acids. About this clone itself: The antigen remains unidentified.

Time point specified: after neoadjuvant nivolumab, at surgical resection. The source was PBMCs, collected after nivolumab (anti-PD-1) treatment. The source of this sequence is a person between 40 and 85 years old with oral cavity squamous cell carcinoma. This chain connects TRBV5-1 to TRBJ2-3; D is possibly TRBD2 (6 bases). DNA of the CDR3: TGCGCCAGCAGCCCGGGACTTGCATTAGGTCCGCAGTATTTT. This translates into CASSPGLALGPQYF.